These 14 T cell receptor beta chains originate from one sample sequenced in a study of a mutant IDH1 vaccine in newly diagnosed glioma. Specified time point: week 5, during vaccination. Vaccination used 300 ug of mutant IDH1 20-mer peptide per dose, with topical imiquimod. Clones were sequenced by immunoSEQ multiplex PCR, and TCRdb holds only the in-frame ones, with some missing. The sample records 70,000 to 100,000 clones, around 90% being singletons. No cognate antigen is known for these TCRs. This specimen consisted of PBMCs, obtained from a glioma patient whose treatment included an IDH1 peptide vaccine. The receptors stem from a woman aged 50 to 65 with glioma.

This rearrangement joins TRBV5-6 to TRBJ2-7; 9 nucleotides match TRBD1. The ends lost 3 bases at V and 2 bases at J; junction bases unmatched: 6. The CDR3 runs to 15 residues. In germline, CDR1 is SGHDT, CDR2 YYEEEE. CDR3 in amino acids: CASSWGGTGTYEQYF. The CDR3 DNA reads TGTGCCAGCAGCTGGGGGGGGACAGGGACCTACGAGCAGTACTTC.

This chain joins TRBV27 and TRBJ2-1; the D gene is possibly TRBD2 (6 bases). The CDR3 is 16 residues long. Per germline, CDR1 MNHEY and CDR2 SMNVEV (reference sequence). Trimming pared 4 bases from V and 6 bases from J, leaving 19 bases between. As DNA, the CDR3 is TGTGCCAGCAGTTCAACCGGGACTTACTATAGCAATGAGCAGTTCTTC. It specifies CASSSTGTYYSNEQFF.

The V call is TRBV14, the J call TRBJ1-5; 7 bases align to TRBD1. Germline CDR1 is SGHDN and CDR2 is FVKESK. The CDR3 is made up of 15 amino acids. V dropped 6 bases and J dropped 1; count of bases not matched to a gene: 6. CDR3 coding DNA: TGTGCCAGCAGTTCGACAGGGTGGAGCAATCAGCCCCAGCATTTT. Translation gives CASSSTGWSNQPQHF.

The chain combines TRBV5-4 with TRBJ2-1, with 7 bases matching TRBD1. This CDR3 has 15 amino acids. The V gene end was trimmed by 3 bases and the J gene end by 5 bases; junction bases not matched to a gene: 8. Germline V gene data show CDR1 as SGHNT and CDR2 as YYREEE (reference sequence). CDR3 in amino acids: CASSSGTASNNEQFF. In nucleotides, the CDR3 is TGTGCCAGCAGCTCCGGGACAGCTTCCAACAATGAGCAGTTCTTC.

This chain uses TRBV4-2 with TRBJ1-1, with 7 positions matching TRBD1. From germline, CDR1 is LGHNA and CDR2 YNFKEQ. This CDR3 has 18 residues. The V segment lost 0 bases and the J segment 4 bases; nucleotides outside the gene matches: 14. Written as DNA, the CDR3 is TGTGCCAGCAGCCAAGACAGGGGGTCAGGGGGTTTCGGCACTGAAGCTTTCTTT. Translating gives CASSQDRGSGGFGTEAFF.

V is TRBV30 and J is TRBJ2-7; D is unclear. In germline, CDR1 is GTSNPN, CDR2 SVGIG (reference sequence). The V end was cut by 1 base, the J end by 0 bases, with 7 bases between. This CDR3 has 13 amino acids. The CDR3 sequence: CAWSEGNSYEQYF. CDR3 DNA: TGTGCCTGGAGTGAAGGGAACTCCTACGAGCAGTACTTC.

This chain connects TRBV4-1 to TRBJ2-7; 7 bases are shared with TRBD2. CDR3 size: 15 residues. The germline V gene has CDR1 MGHRA and CDR2 YSYEKL. V shed 4 bases and J 1 base; nucleotides not matched to a gene: 7. CDR3 coding DNA: TGCGCCAGCAGCCCGACGAGGACTAGATCCTACGAGCAGTACTTC. It yields the protein CASSPTRTRSYEQYF.

This chain links TRBV9 with TRBJ1-1; D call uncertain. Trimming took off 1 base at V and 0 bases at J, with 13 bases between the two ends. There are 16 residues in the CDR3. CDR1 and CDR2 (germline): SGDLS, YYNGEE. CDR3 sequence: CASSVLREAVNTEAFF. CDR3 nucleotides: TGTGCCAGCAGCGTATTAAGGGAGGCGGTGAACACTGAAGCTTTCTTT.

The chain combines TRBV19 with TRBJ1-4, with D tentatively TRBD1 (5 bases). The CDR3 spans 14 residues. The V and J ends lost 3 bases and 0 bases respectively, with 5 bases between them. Germline lookup yields CDR1 LNHDA and CDR2 SQIVND (reference sequence). CDR3 amino acids: CASSMTATNEKLFF. In DNA form, the CDR3 reads TGTGCCAGTAGTATGACAGCAACTAATGAAAAACTGTTTTTT.

This chain joins TRBV6-5 and TRBJ1-5, with D tentatively TRBD1 (5 bases). There are 14 residues in the CDR3. V was pared by 2 bases and J by 7 bases, with 12 bases between. CDR1 is MNHEY, CDR2 SVGAGI, per germline. CDR3 nucleotides: TGTGCCAGCAGTTACGGGCAGGGAGGCCAGCCCCAGCATTTT. This gives the protein CASSYGQGGQPQHF.

The chain recombines TRBV9 with TRBJ2-3; the D gene could be TRBD1 or TRBD2 (7 bases each). The V end lost 6 bases, the J end lost 2 bases, and 16 bases lay between the germline ends. The CDR3 spans 15 residues. The germline gives CDR1 SGDLS, CDR2 YYNGEE. The chain's CDR3 is CASKGGGDYTDTQYF. The CDR3 region has the DNA TGTGCCAGCAAGGGAGGGGGCGACTACACAGATACGCAGTATTTT.

This chain links TRBV28 with TRBJ2-7, with D perhaps matching TRBD1 or TRBD2 (5 bases each). The germline V gene has CDR1 MDHEN and CDR2 SYDVKM. V was clipped by 4 bases and J by 2 bases, with 15 bases between them. The CDR3 length is 15 residues. CDR3 coding DNA: TGTGCCAGCAGTTCCCCCCCAGGGAGACCCTACGAGCAGTACTTC. It encodes CASSSPPGRPYEQYF.

Here the CDR3 reads CASSLGGSGTDTQYF. The CDR3 bases are TGTGCCAGCAGCTTAGGGGGTAGCGGGACAGATACGCAGTATTTT. The rearrangement joins TRBV7-2 to TRBJ2-3; TRBD2 matches 7 bases. Germline CDR1 reads SGHTA; CDR2 reads FQGNSA. The CDR3 contains 15 residues. V lost 1 base to trimming and J lost 3 bases; unmatched junction nucleotides: 4.

The chain recombines TRBV30 with TRBJ1-2, with no clear D. The CDR3 extends over 14 amino acids. The V gene lost 4 bases and the J gene lost 5 bases, with 17 bases spanning the gap. CDR1 is GTSNPN and CDR2 is SVGIG in the germline V gene (reference sequence). DNA of the CDR3: TGTGCCTGGACCCCCGTGGGAGGAATATATGGCTACACCTTC. This encodes CAWTPVGGIYGYTF. Complete variable domain (other parts from reference TRBV30 and TRBJ1-2): SQTIHQWPATLVQPVGSPLSLECTVEGTSNPNLYWYRQAAGRGLQLLFYSVGIGQISSEVPQNLSASRPQDRQFILSSKKLLLSDSGFYLCAWTPVGGIYGYTFGSGTRLTVV.